A single sample is the source of the 8 T cell receptor beta chains below, sequenced in a study of T cell repertoires in cytomegalovirus infection. Via MiXCR, TCRdb re-called the reads, giving one row per CDR3 protein. The table includes hundreds of thousands of distinct CDR3 sequences, around 35% detected once. These TCRs are of unknown antigen specificity. Sequencing used cultured PBMCs, obtained from culture after CMV antigen stimulation. All receptors come from a human donor in good health (CMV status not recorded). Some clones in this sample may be carry-over from other donors' samples.

This clonotype was counted only a few times. V usage is TRBV7-2 and J usage is TRBJ2-2; 8 nucleotides agree with TRBD2. CDR3 length: 20 amino acids. With V trimmed by 1 base and J by 3 bases, 16 bases remained unmatched. From germline, CDR1 is SGHTA and CDR2 FQGNSA. DNA for the CDR3: TGTGCCAGCAGCTTAGGTTTTCAGCGGGGGCGACCCACATACACCGGGGAGCTGTTTTTT. It is translated as CASSLGFQRGRPTYTGELFF.

The V and J genes are TRBV4-1 and TRBJ1-1; 7 bases match TRBD1. The CDR3 is made up of 14 amino acids. The V gene end was trimmed by 7 bases and the J gene end by 1 base; junction bases not matched to a gene: 6. Germline V gives CDR1 MGHRA, CDR2 YSYEKL. The CDR3 nucleotides are TGCGCCAGCACCAAGGGACAGCAGAACACTGAAGCTTTCTTT. Its translation is CASTKGQQNTEAFF.

This chain uses TRBV7-2 with TRBJ1-6, with TRBD1 matching over 8 bases. The CDR3 extends over 15 amino acids. In germline, CDR1 is SGHTA, CDR2 FQGNSA. The V segment lost 5 bases and the J segment 5 bases; nucleotides outside the gene matches: 5. The CDR3 bases are TGTGCCAGCAGCCCCTCGACAGGGGATAATTCACCCCTCCACTTT. Its translation is CASSPSTGDNSPLHF.

This clonotype has just one count. The rearrangement joins TRBV6-6 to TRBJ2-1; TRBD2 might be the D (7 bases). Germline CDR1 and CDR2: MNHNY and SVGAGI (reference sequence). The CDR3 has 15 amino acids. Between the trimmed V and J ends, which lost 5 bases and 2 bases, there was a span of 13 bases. The CDR3 is CASSVERDTYNEQFF. Written as DNA, the CDR3 is TGTGCCAGCAGTGTGGAGCGGGACACCTACAATGAGCAGTTCTTC.

The gene calls are TRBV7-9 and TRBJ2-7, with D perhaps matching TRBD1 (5 bases). V lost 5 bases and J 7 bases, leaving 12 bases between the germline ends. There are 12 residues in the CDR3. The germline CDR1 and CDR2 sequences are SEHNR and FQNEAQ (reference sequence). The CDR3 region has the DNA TGTGCCAGCAGCCAGGGATTCGGAGAGCAGTACTTC. Amino acids: CASSQGFGEQYF.

The gene calls are TRBV29-1 and TRBJ2-5; 7 bases fit TRBD2. Trimming removed 1 base from V and 0 bases from J; junction bases left unmatched: 5. Germline values: CDR1 SQVTM, CDR2 ANQGSEA. There are 15 residues in the CDR3. The CDR3 spells CSVEGLRGYQETQYF. In DNA, the CDR3 is TGCAGCGTTGAAGGCTTGCGGGGGTACCAAGAGACCCAGTACTTC.

This clonotype was observed a few times. In DNA form, the CDR3 reads TGTGCCAGCAGCTTAGCGGGGGGGCCTCGTTCCTACGAGCAGTACTTC. It codes for CASSLAGGPRSYEQYF. The gene calls are TRBV7-9 and TRBJ2-7, with D possibly matching TRBD2 (7 bases). V lost 0 bases, J lost 1 base, and 13 bases lay in between. The CDR3 has 16 amino acids. CDR1 and CDR2 from the germline V gene are SEHNR and FQNEAQ (reference sequence).

This sequence joins TRBV7-2 and TRBJ2-3, with D possibly matching TRBD2 (6 bases). Trimming shortened V by 1 base and J by 0 bases, and 8 bases separated the two germline ends. CDR3 length: 15 amino acids. Per germline, CDR1 SGHTA and CDR2 FQGNSA. In DNA, the CDR3 is TGTGCCAGCAGCTTAGACGCGGGGAGCACAGATACGCAGTATTTT. Protein product: CASSLDAGSTDTQYF. Full variable domain (rest looked up from reference TRBV7-2 and TRBJ2-3): GAGVSQSPSNKVTEKGKDVELRCDPISGHTALYWYRQSLGQGLEFLIYFQGNSAPDKSGLPSDRFSAERTGGSVSTLTIQRTQQEDSAVYLCASSLDAGSTDTQYFGPGTRLTVL.